This TCR beta chain was identified in a study of blood T cells in healthy people across ages. With a J-beta primer mix and a sample-barcoded 5' primer, a second PCR ran roughly 7 to 11 cycles. MiXCR was run by TCRdb on the 5' RACE reads, yielding one entry per CDR3 protein. Among about 900,000 distinct CDR3 sequences listed, around 68% were seen once. This clonotype was seen more than once but under ten times. The germline V gene has CDR1 SQVTM and CDR2 ANQGSEA. V was pared by 5 bases and J by 5 bases, with 12 bases between. The CDR3 runs to 12 residues. The J gene is TRBJ2-5, the V gene TRBV29-1; D gene uncertain. This clonotype originated in a man in his thirties or forties in good health. The specimen sequenced was blood. The CDR3 here is CSVRGGLETQYF. The CDR3 DNA reads as TGCAGCGTTCGAGGCGGTTTGGAGACCCAGTACTTC.